This passage covers 19 T cell receptor beta chains from one sample sequenced in a study of human T cells and chemical hapten exposure. Time point noted: pre-sensitization, week 0. Sample treatment: therapeutic diphenylcyclopropenone sensitization with weekly scalp DPC. From whole blood left unfractionated, total RNA was extracted. TCRdb reprocessed the RACE reads with MiXCR, giving one entry per CDR3 protein. Of over 50,000 distinct CDR3 sequences in the sample, approximately 9.6% are singletons; the top ten hold 9.5% to 10%. The material was whole blood, obtained in connection with sensitization to the hapten diphenylcyclopropenone (DPC). The source of these receptors is a woman in her twenties or thirties with alopecia areata. Some clones in this sample may be carry-over from other donors' samples.

This clonotype was seen only a few times. The genes are TRBV12-3 or TRBV12-4 and TRBJ2-3; 9 bases map to TRBD2. V dropped 3 bases and J dropped 5; count of bases not matched to a gene: 3. This CDR3 is built from 14 residues. The CDR3 coding sequence is TGTGCCAGCAGTTTTCAGCGGGGGGTAGATACGCAGTATTTT. Its translation: CASSFQRGVDTQYF.

This clonotype was picked up many times. The chain uses TRBV28 and TRBJ2-7; 7 nucleotides align to TRBD1. CDR1 MDHEN and CDR2 SYDVKM come from the germline V gene. This CDR3 contains 13 residues. The V segment lost 5 bases and the J segment 7 bases; nucleotides outside the gene matches: 8. CDR3 residues: CASSTNHRGEQYF. Here the CDR3 DNA reads TGTGCCAGCAGTACCAATCACAGGGGTGAGCAGTACTTC.

This clonotype was counted a few times. The CDR3 reads CSVPKGRTGGRSGANVLTF. The CDR3 nucleotides are TGCAGCGTCCCAAAAGGTAGGACAGGGGGCCGGTCTGGGGCCAACGTCCTGACTTTC. The rearrangement uses TRBV29-1 and TRBJ2-6, with 11 bases that match TRBD1. J lost 1 base, V lost 6 bases, and 14 bases had no gene match. CDR1 SQVTM and CDR2 ANQGSEA come from the germline V gene. The CDR3 length is 19 residues.

This clonotype was seen a few times. The chain joins TRBV6-5 to TRBJ2-7; TRBD2 matches 9 bases. With 5 bases clipped from V and 4 bases from J, the junction kept 9 bases outside the gene matches. Germline values: CDR1 MNHEY, CDR2 SVGAGI. This CDR3 is built from 15 residues. The CDR3, as DNA: TGTGCCAGCAGTGTTTCAAGGGCGGGGGGGTACGAGCAGTACTTC. The encoded protein is CASSVSRAGGYEQYF.

V and J are TRBV7-2 and TRBJ2-7, with 7 positions matching TRBD2. V was clipped by 6 bases and J by 1 base; unmatched bases: 3. The CDR3 consists of 13 residues. Germline-derived CDR1 and CDR2 are SGHTA and FQGNSA. The CDR3 DNA is TGTGCCAGCAGGGCTAGCGGTTCCTACGAGCAGTACTTC. It codes for CASRASGSYEQYF. Based on the CDR3 plus reference TRBV7-2 and TRBJ2-7, the full variable domain is GAGVSQSPSNKVTEKGKDVELRCDPISGHTALYWYRQSLGQGLEFLIYFQGNSAPDKSGLPSDRFSAERTGGSVSTLTIQRTQQEDSAVYLCASRASGSYEQYFGPGTRLTVT.

This clonotype was seen a handful of times. This sequence joins TRBV9 and TRBJ2-3, with 12 bases identical to TRBD2. The CDR3 has 18 residues. CDR1 SGDLS and CDR2 YYNGEE come from the germline V gene. J gave up 2 bases and V 0 bases, and 7 bases lay outside the gene matches. CDR3 amino acids: CASSVGTSGGLHTDTQYF. The CDR3 DNA follows: TGTGCCAGCAGCGTAGGAACTAGCGGGGGGCTACACACAGATACGCAGTATTTT.

V and J are TRBV28 and TRBJ1-5, with 7 bases fitting TRBD1. Trimming cost V 1 base and J 4 bases; bases outside gene matches: 10. The CDR3 covers 17 residues. CDR1 and CDR2 from the germline V gene are MDHEN and SYDVKM. The CDR3 loop is CASSLLGGEIRNQPQHF. The DNA for the CDR3 is TGTGCCAGCAGTTTATTAGGGGGCGAGATTCGGAATCAGCCCCAGCATTTT. The whole variable domain, remainder taken from reference TRBV28 and TRBJ1-5, is DVKVTQSSRYLVKRTGEKVFLECVQDMDHENMFWYRQDPGLGLRLIYFSYDVKMKEKGDIPEGYSVSREKKERFSLILESASTNQTSMYLCASSLLGGEIRNQPQHFGDGTRLSIL.

This clonotype was detected only a few times. V gene TRBV5-6 combines with J gene TRBJ2-1, with 10 bases identical to TRBD2. The germline V gene has CDR1 SGHDT and CDR2 YYEEEE. V gave up 0 bases and J gave up 4 bases; unmatched junction bases: 4. CDR3 length: 16 amino acids. The CDR3: CASSLASGGVYNEQFF. The CDR3 bases are TGTGCCAGCAGCTTGGCTAGCGGGGGTGTATACAATGAGCAGTTCTTC.

The CDR3 DNA reads as TGTGCCACCAGCAGAGATAGACTAGCGGGGGGGAGAGATGAGCAGTTCTTC. As protein: CATSRDRLAGGRDEQFF. The rearrangement uses TRBV15 and TRBJ2-1; 14 positions agree with TRBD2. V was clipped by 0 bases and J by 8 bases; unmatched bases: 6. This CDR3 region has 17 residues. The V gene's germline CDR1 is LNHNV and CDR2 YYDKDF (reference sequence).

This clonotype was observed a few times. The rearrangement links TRBV7-3 to TRBJ2-3, with D perhaps being TRBD1 or TRBD2 (5 bases each). The CDR3 sequence is 13 residues long. Trimming pared 0 bases from V and 5 bases from J, leaving 6 bases between. Germline V lookup: CDR1 SGHTA, CDR2 FQGTGA. The chain's CDR3 is CASSLTGVDTQYF. CDR3 bases: TGTGCCAGCAGCTTAACGGGGGTAGATACGCAGTATTTT.

The V and J genes are TRBV11-2 and TRBJ1-1; D not certain. Trimming removed 5 bases at V and 3 bases at J, with 16 bases between. The CDR3 contains 15 residues. Germline-derived CDR1 and CDR2 are SGHAT and FQNNGV. CDR3 sequence: CASSRYEQADTEAFF. CDR3 nucleotides: TGTGCCAGCAGCCGTTACGAGCAGGCGGACACTGAAGCTTTCTTT.

This clonotype was detected only a few times. The rearrangement links TRBV4-1 to TRBJ1-5; tentatively, D is TRBD1 (6 bases). With 2 bases removed from V and 5 bases from J, the gap between germline ends came to 13 bases. CDR3 length: 15 residues. Germline V gene lookup returns CDR1 MGHRA and CDR2 YSYEKL. In DNA form, the CDR3 reads TGCGCCAGCAGCCAAACAGTACAGGGATATCAGCCCCAGCATTTT. Protein sequence: CASSQTVQGYQPQHF.

This clonotype was found a few times. The V gene is TRBV7-2, the J gene TRBJ2-1, with D unclear. Germline V lookup: CDR1 SGHTA, CDR2 FQGNSA. The CDR3 sequence is 13 residues long. V lost 1 base, J lost 10 bases, and 11 bases lay in between. Written as DNA, the CDR3 is TGTGCCAGCAGCTTAGAGGTGCGGAGCGAGCAGTTCTTC. Translated: CASSLEVRSEQFF.

The chain couples TRBV7-3 to TRBJ2-4; D is ambiguous. This CDR3 is 16 amino acids long. Trimming took 0 bases from V and 0 from J, leaving 9 bases between them. Germline V gene sequence: CDR1 SGHTA, CDR2 FQGTGA. DNA of the CDR3: TGTGCCAGCAGCTTAACGCCGGGCTTAGCCAAAAACATTCAGTACTTC. This gives the protein CASSLTPGLAKNIQYF.

The chain has TRBV7-2 and TRBJ2-5, with 9 bases identical to TRBD2. CDR1 is SGHTA, CDR2 FQGNSA, per germline. The CDR3 is 15 amino acids. The junction had 4 bases not matched to a gene; V was cut back by 0 bases and J by 5 bases. The CDR3 nucleotides read TGTGCCAGCAGCTTAGCGAGGGCGGGGGGGGAGACCCAGTACTTC. Residues: CASSLARAGGETQYF. The variable domain in full, completed from reference TRBV7-2 and TRBJ2-5, reads GAGVSQSPSNKVTEKGKDVELRCDPISGHTALYWYRQSLGQGLEFLIYFQGNSAPDKSGLPSDRFSAERTGGSVSTLTIQRTQQEDSAVYLCASSLARAGGETQYFGPGTRLLVL.

The chain joins TRBV4-3 to TRBJ2-5; the D gene is possibly TRBD2 (6 bases). Germline CDR1 and CDR2: LGHNA and YSLEER. Trimming cost V 0 bases and J 0 bases, with 14 bases left between them. The CDR3 has 17 residues. As DNA, the CDR3 is TGCGCCAGCAGCCAAGAGGGCGCGGGAAGCAACCAAGAGACCCAGTACTTC. Its protein is CASSQEGAGSNQETQYF.

The rearrangement uses TRBV29-1 and TRBJ1-2; D remains unclear. With 4 bases removed from V and 0 bases from J, the gap between germline ends came to 3 bases. CDR3 length equals 11 residues. Germline CDR1 reads SQVTM; CDR2 reads ANQGSEA. The CDR3 region is CSVAPNYGYTF. The CDR3 coding sequence is TGCAGCGTTGCACCTAACTATGGCTACACCTTC.

This clonotype was observed many times. This rearrangement joins TRBV7-9 to TRBJ2-2; the D is unclear. The CDR3 totals 15 residues. With 1 base removed from V and 1 base from J, the gap between germline ends came to 7 bases. The germline V gene has CDR1 SEHNR and CDR2 FQNEAQ (reference sequence). As DNA, the CDR3 is TGTGCCAGCAGCTTAGATACGGTGAACACCGGGGAGCTGTTTTTT. Amino acids: CASSLDTVNTGELFF.

This clonotype appeared a few times. One end of the junction fails to match germline, which may point to a read error. The chain links TRBV2 to TRBJ1-2; the D gene is possibly TRBD1 (5 bases). The CDR3 contains 11 residues. The germline V gene encodes CDR1 SNHLY and CDR2 FYNNEI. Written as DNA, the CDR3 is TGTGCCAGCAGTGAGGGACGGTTTGTACGCTTC. Translating it yields CASSEGRFVRF.